Following are 21 T cell receptor beta chains from one sample sequenced in a study of blood T cell repertoires in COVID-19. The data were produced by immunoSEQ multiplex PCR, yet TCRdb's version contains in-frame clones alone and is incomplete. This table has 90,000 to 150,000 clones, 85% to 90% appearing once. Sequencing was performed on peripheral blood. Receptor source: a man aged 65 to 85 with active or convalescent COVID-19.

The chain uses TRBV4-2 and TRBJ2-5; 7 bases match TRBD1. The V gene end was trimmed by 1 base and the J gene end by 5 bases; junction bases not matched to a gene: 13. CDR1 and CDR2 from the germline V gene are LGHNA and YNFKEQ. The length of the CDR3 is 17 residues. CDR3 DNA sequence: TGTGCCAGCAGCCAAGCCCTGGGGACAGAAATGGGGGAGACCCAGTACTTC. This gives the protein CASSQALGTEMGETQYF.

This chain joins TRBV4-2 and TRBJ1-2; TRBD1 agrees at 8 bases. CDR1 LGHNA and CDR2 YNFKEQ come from the germline V gene. V was clipped by 5 bases and J by 4 bases; unmatched bases: 9. This CDR3 has 15 amino acids. In nucleotides, the CDR3 is TGTGCCAGCAGCGAAGGGACAGGCCCTGCCTATGGCTACACCTTC. Translation: CASSEGTGPAYGYTF.

V is TRBV21-1 and J is TRBJ2-3; whether TRBD2, the table's D call, matches the DNA was not checked. TRBV21-1 is annotated as a pseudogene. The CDR3 is made up of 18 amino acids. This CDR3 reads CASSKEVSASGRTDTQYF. DNA for the CDR3: TGTGCCAGCAGCAAAGAGGTTTCGGCTAGCGGGAGAACAGATACGCAGTATTTT.

This rearrangement joins TRBV29-1 to TRBJ2-3; 11 nucleotides line up with TRBD2. Losses at the gene ends were 7 bases for V and 2 bases for J; bases not matched to a gene: 5. Germline assignment: CDR1 SQVTM and CDR2 ANQGSEA. CDR3 length: 14 amino acids. The CDR3 nucleotides are TGCAGCGCCCAGACTAGCGGGACCACAGATACGCAGTATTTT. Its translation: CSAQTSGTTDTQYF.

The chain is built from TRBV7-6 and TRBJ2-1, with 8 bases lining up with TRBD2. The CDR3 is 16 amino acids. Germline-derived CDR1 and CDR2 are SGHVS and FNYEAQ. The junction had 12 bases not matched to a gene; V was cut back by 5 bases and J by 6 bases. The CDR3 DNA sequence: TGTGCCAGCAGCCCCACACTAGCGGTCCCTTTCAATGAGCAGTTCTTC. It codes for CASSPTLAVPFNEQFF.

This clone was detected only once. The chain combines TRBV11-2 with TRBJ2-3; D may be TRBD2 (6 bases). This CDR3 comprises 17 residues. Germline CDR1 is SGHAT and CDR2 is FQNNGV. V shed 5 bases and J shed 1 base, with 19 bases lying between them. The CDR3 coding sequence is TGTGCCAGCAGCCCCCTTGTTGGAGGGCGGGGCACAGATACGCAGTATTTT. Residues: CASSPLVGGRGTDTQYF.

The V call is TRBV27, the J call TRBJ2-5; 7 bases match TRBD2. The CDR3 loop spans 15 amino acids. Germline values: CDR1 MNHEY, CDR2 SMNVEV (reference sequence). The V and J ends lost 3 bases and 4 bases, in that order; junction bases with no gene match: 8. The CDR3 here is CASSFSRGTGETQYF. Written as DNA, the CDR3 is TGTGCCAGCAGTTTCTCGCGGGGGACGGGAGAGACCCAGTACTTC.

The chain joins TRBV10-3 to TRBJ2-2; possibly TRBD2 for D (6 bases). The CDR3 spans 12 residues. Per the germline V gene, CDR1 is ENHRY and CDR2 is SYGVKD. Trimming shortened V by 8 bases and J by 10 bases, and 14 bases separated the two germline ends. The CDR3 DNA follows: TGTGCCATCTTCTCGGGGGAATCGGAGCTGTTTTTT. It codes for CAIFSGESELFF.

This clone was recorded only once. The chain recombines TRBV3-1 (or the pseudogene TRBV3-2) with TRBJ1-2, with 7 nucleotides matching TRBD1. Germline V gene sequence: CDR1 LGHDT, CDR2 YNNKEL (reference sequence). V was clipped by 2 bases and J by 5 bases; unmatched bases: 2. The CDR3 runs 13 residues. The CDR3, as DNA: TGTGCCAGCAGCCAACGACAGGGTTATGGCTACACCTTC. It is translated as CASSQRQGYGYTF.

The chain joins TRBV7-6 to TRBJ2-2, with TRBD2 matching 7 bases. V lost 5 bases to trimming and J lost 0 bases; unmatched junction nucleotides: 3. Germline CDR1 SGHVS, CDR2 FNYEAQ. There are 15 residues in the CDR3. The CDR3 DNA follows: TGTGCCAGCAGCGTTAGCGGGCCGAACACCGGGGAGCTGTTTTTT. Translation gives CASSVSGPNTGELFF.

CDR3 in DNA: TGTGCCAGCAGCTTCGGACAGGGGAGCACAGATACGCAGTATTTT. Its translation: CASSFGQGSTDTQYF. V gene TRBV5-8 combines with J gene TRBJ2-3, with 9 nucleotides matching TRBD1. Trimming took 2 bases from V and 0 from J; bases not matched to a gene: 1. This CDR3 has 15 residues. Germline V gene lookup returns CDR1 SGHTS and CDR2 YDEGEE.

The V call is TRBV24-1, the J call TRBJ1-3; possibly TRBD1 for D (5 bases). Trimming removed 9 bases from V and 0 bases from J, with 14 bases in between. Germline lookup yields CDR1 KGHDR and CDR2 SFDVKD. This CDR3 has 15 residues. Here the CDR3 reads CATGGTGPSGNTIYF. The CDR3 DNA sequence: TGTGCCACCGGGGGGACGGGGCCCTCTGGAAACACCATATATTTT.

The CDR3 bases are TGTGCCAGCAGAATCAGGGTGGCTCCATCCTACGAGCAGTACTTC. Protein product: CASRIRVAPSYEQYF. The rearrangement links TRBV28 to TRBJ2-7; weak D call: TRBD1 (5 bases). CDR1 is MDHEN and CDR2 is SYDVKM in the germline V gene. The CDR3 covers 15 residues. V shed 6 bases and J shed 1 base, with 16 bases lying between them.

This clone was counted a few times. This sequence joins TRBV12-3 or TRBV12-4 and TRBJ2-3, with D possibly being TRBD2 (6 bases). The ends were cut back, 3 bases at V and 10 bases at J, with 11 bases in the middle. The CDR3 spans 12 residues. The CDR3 region is CASSFLLASQYF. The CDR3 DNA reads as TGTGCCAGCAGTTTTTTACTAGCTTCGCAGTATTTT.

This clone was detected only a few times. CDR3 nucleotide sequence: TGCGCCAGCAGCCACGGACGACTAGCGGGAGACTCCTACGAGCAGTACTTC. Translating it yields CASSHGRLAGDSYEQYF. The chain has TRBV4-1 and TRBJ2-7, with 12 bases that match TRBD2. CDR1 is MGHRA, CDR2 YSYEKL, per germline. The CDR3 spans 17 residues. V trimming: 3 bases; J trimming: 0 bases; junction bases outside the gene matches: 6.

DNA of the CDR3: TGTGCCAGTAGTACCCCAGGGAACTCCTACGAGCAGTACTTC. Its translation is CASSTPGNSYEQYF. The chain couples TRBV19 to TRBJ2-7, with a weak D call TRBD1 (5 bases). The ends were cut back, 4 bases at V and 0 bases at J, with 10 bases in the middle. Germline assignment: CDR1 LNHDA and CDR2 SQIVND (reference sequence). The length of the CDR3 is 14 residues.

V and J are TRBV4-2 and TRBJ2-7; D unclear. Germline V gives CDR1 LGHNA, CDR2 YNFKEQ. The CDR3 has 12 amino acids. Trimming cost V 6 bases and J 6 bases, with 12 bases left between them. The CDR3 sequence is CASSILGGEQYF. In DNA form, the CDR3 reads TGTGCCAGCAGTATCCTCGGTGGCGAGCAGTACTTC.

V usage is TRBV19 and J usage is TRBJ2-1, with 8 bases identical to TRBD2. The ends lost 6 bases at V and 8 bases at J; junction bases unmatched: 9. Germline lookup yields CDR1 LNHDA and CDR2 SQIVND (reference sequence). The CDR3 consists of 14 residues. CDR3 residues: CASSPAGAWDEQFF. CDR3 in DNA: TGTGCCAGTAGCCCAGCGGGGGCTTGGGATGAGCAGTTCTTC.

V and J are TRBV28 and TRBJ2-7, with D perhaps TRBD2 (5 bases). Germline V gene sequence: CDR1 MDHEN, CDR2 SYDVKM. The CDR3 is 12 residues long. The V end lost 6 bases, the J end lost 0 bases, and 6 bases lay between the germline ends. CDR3 nucleotides: TGTGCCAGCAGGCGGGCCTCCTACGAGCAGTACTTC. The encoded protein is CASRRASYEQYF.

The chain links TRBV11-1 to TRBJ2-5; perhaps TRBD1 as D (7 bases). The CDR3 is 15 residues long. V lost 5 bases, J lost 1 base, and 14 bases lay in between. The germline V gene encodes CDR1 SGHAT and CDR2 FQDESV (reference sequence). The CDR3 DNA follows: TGTGCCAGCAGCCCGGGGGACAGCTTCCAAGAGACCCAGTACTTC. It translates to CASSPGDSFQETQYF.

The V gene is TRBV24-1, the J gene TRBJ1-4, with D possibly being TRBD1 (5 bases). The CDR3 consists of 14 residues. V was pared by 7 bases and J by 5 bases, with 13 bases between. Germline CDR1 is KGHDR and CDR2 is SFDVKD. The CDR3 bases are TGTGCCACCAGCGACGGGGGACTCAATGAAAAACTGTTTTTT. It translates to CATSDGGLNEKLFF.